Sequencing of this T cell receptor beta chain was carried out in a study of OX40 agonist ivuxolimab in advanced cancers. Study context: The dose-escalation group included hepatocellular carcinoma, melanoma, renal cell carcinoma and head and neck cancer. General study findings and limits: There were also nonresponders showing low normalized T-cell clonal expansion. The study did not work out the antigen specificity of the expanded peripheral T cells.

Comments on this clone: What it binds is unknown.

The method was immunoSEQ multiplex PCR; TCRdb's version includes in-frame clones alone and lacks a portion of them. The sample shows 120,000 or so clones, around nine tenths of them seen only once. Germline CDR1 is MNHNS and CDR2 is SASEGT. The CDR3 is made up of 17 amino acids. The V gene end was trimmed by 0 bases and the J gene end by 2 bases; junction bases not matched to a gene: 3. Sample: CD4+ or CD8+ T cells sorted from blood, taken in a trial of the OX40 agonist ivuxolimab. The chain combines TRBV6-1 with TRBJ2-1, with TRBD2 matching 11 bases. The receptor was isolated from an adult with an advanced solid tumor such as melanoma, head and neck, liver or kidney cancer. CDR3 nucleotides: TGTGCCAGCAGTGAAGCGATACTAGCGGGAGCCTACAATGAGCAGTTCTTC. This encodes CASSEAILAGAYNEQFF.